One sample yielded the 18 T cell receptor beta chains listed below, sequenced in a study of PD-1 blockade in classical Hodgkin lymphoma. Assay used: immunoSEQ multiplex PCR; TCRdb lists only in-frame clones, some missing. Here the sample spans tens of thousands of clones, about 94% being singletons. Time point noted: newly diagnosed, previously untreated cHL patient sample. The sequencing sample was made of peripheral blood mononuclear cells (PBMCs). The receptors originated from a human donor with classical Hodgkin lymphoma.

The V gene is TRBV7-9, the J gene TRBJ1-4; possible D gene TRBD1, 6 bases. From germline, CDR1 is SEHNR and CDR2 FQNEAQ (reference sequence). Trimming cost V 5 bases and J 0 bases, with 16 bases left between them. CDR3 length: 17 amino acids. DNA of the CDR3: TGTGCCAGCAGCCCCTCGTTGGGGGCCGCAACTAATGAAAAACTGTTTTTT. Translated, it gives CASSPSLGAATNEKLFF.

V gene TRBV6-6 combines with J gene TRBJ1-6; D possibly corresponds to TRBD1 (6 bases). Per the germline V gene, CDR1 is MNHNY and CDR2 is SVGAGI (reference sequence). The CDR3 extends over 14 amino acids. V lost 4 bases and J 10 bases, leaving 14 bases between the germline ends. CDR3 nucleotide sequence: TGTGCCAGCAGTTTAACAGGGTTGACATCACCCCTCCACTTT. Its protein is CASSLTGLTSPLHF.

The chain carries TRBV30 and TRBJ2-1; D unresolved. The CDR3 length is 14 residues. Germline V CDR1 and CDR2: GTSNPN, SVGIG (reference sequence). Trimming pared 3 bases from V and 0 bases from J, leaving 9 bases between. The CDR3 loop reads CAWRFRSSYNEQFF. In DNA form, the CDR3 reads TGTGCCTGGAGGTTTAGAAGCTCCTACAATGAGCAGTTCTTC.

J is TRBJ2-5 and V is TRBV7-2; D not certain. Germline loops: CDR1 SGHTA, CDR2 FQGNSA. There are 15 residues in the CDR3. Between the trimmed V and J ends, which lost 4 bases and 4 bases, there was a span of 16 bases. In nucleotides, the CDR3 is TGTGCCAGCAGCTCCCGAAGGGTGGTTGGAGAGACCCAGTACTTC. It codes for CASSSRRVVGETQYF.

The chain is built from TRBV19 and TRBJ2-3, with D possibly matching TRBD2 (6 bases). The V gene's germline CDR1 is LNHDA and CDR2 SQIVND (reference sequence). V was shortened by 9 bases and J by 1 base, with 14 bases between the two germline ends. This CDR3 region has 14 residues. The CDR3 loop reads CASKSPGGTDTQYF. The CDR3 bases are TGTGCCAGCAAAAGCCCGGGGGGCACAGATACGCAGTATTTT.

The genes are TRBV7-9 and TRBJ2-7; tentative D call: TRBD2 (5 bases). The CDR3 has 12 amino acids. Deletions cut 1 base from V and 9 bases from J, with 10 bases between. From germline, CDR1 is SEHNR and CDR2 FQNEAQ (reference sequence). DNA for the CDR3: TGTGCCAGCAGCTTAGGGGAGTCAGCGCAGTACTTC. Translation gives CASSLGESAQYF. The whole variable domain, filled in from reference TRBV7-9 and TRBJ2-7, reads DTGVSQNPRHKITKRGQNVTFRCDPISEHNRLYWYRQTLGQGPEFLTYFQNEAQLEKSRLLSDRFSAERPKGSFSTLEIQRTEQGDSAMYLCASSLGESAQYFGPGTRLTVT.

V is TRBV14 and J is TRBJ2-7, with TRBD2 identical over 11 bases. Per the germline V gene, CDR1 is SGHDN and CDR2 is FVKESK. The CDR3 length is 15 residues. The V and J ends lost 4 bases and 4 bases, in that order; junction bases with no gene match: 6. The CDR3 region is CASSPWTSGSYEQYF. The CDR3 DNA follows: TGTGCCAGCAGCCCGTGGACTAGCGGGTCATACGAGCAGTACTTC.

This clone was counted a single time. This chain connects TRBV29-1 to TRBJ2-1; the match to TRBD2 covers 7 bases. This CDR3 is 14 amino acids long. With V trimmed by 4 bases and J by 7 bases, 10 bases remained unmatched. Per germline, CDR1 SQVTM and CDR2 ANQGSEA. CDR3: CSVGVDTGGNEQFF. For the CDR3, the DNA is TGCAGCGTTGGAGTGGACACCGGGGGGAATGAGCAGTTCTTC.

Remarks on this clone: At one end the junction does not follow the germline gene, possibly because of a read error. V and J are TRBV5-1 and TRBJ2-1, with D perhaps TRBD2 (5 bases). Germline assignment: CDR1 SGHRS and CDR2 YFSETQ. CDR3 size: 14 residues. The CDR3 loop reads CASSLGSDYYLSVF. The CDR3 DNA is TGCGCCAGCAGCTTGGGTTCAGACTACTACTTATCCGTCTTC.

The genes are TRBV6-6 and TRBJ2-7; 7 bases map to TRBD1. The CDR3 length is 14 residues. Losses at the gene ends were 5 bases for V and 4 bases for J; bases not matched to a gene: 8. Germline V CDR1 and CDR2: MNHNY, SVGAGI (reference sequence). CDR3 in DNA: TGTGCCAGCAGTAGGACAGGCCGGAAATACGAGCAGTACTTC. This translates into CASSRTGRKYEQYF.

The chain is built from TRBV29-1 and TRBJ2-3; D might be TRBD1 or TRBD2, each matching 6 bases. Trimming removed 8 bases at V and 0 bases at J, with 15 bases between. The CDR3 runs to 14 residues. Germline values: CDR1 SQVTM, CDR2 ANQGSEA. The CDR3 reads CSSRGAASTDTQYF. CDR3 DNA: TGCAGCTCTAGGGGGGCAGCTAGCACAGATACGCAGTATTTT.

The gene calls are TRBV5-4 and TRBJ2-7, with 8 bases that match TRBD1. CDR1 and CDR2 from the germline V gene are SGHNT and YYREEE (reference sequence). The CDR3 runs to 15 residues. J lost 6 bases, V lost 3 bases, and 11 bases had no gene match. CDR3 region: CASSSSPLTGAEQYF. In DNA form, the CDR3 reads TGTGCCAGCAGCTCCTCGCCCCTGACAGGGGCCGAGCAGTACTTC. Using reference TRBV5-4 and TRBJ2-7 for the parts outside the CDR3, the full variable domain is ETGVTQSPTHLIKTRGQQVTLRCSSQSGHNTVSWYQQALGQGPQFIFQYYREEENGRGNFPPRFSGLQFPNYSSELNVNALELDDSALYLCASSSSPLTGAEQYFGPGTRLTVT.

The chain uses TRBV27 and TRBJ2-3, with D unresolved. Germline assignment: CDR1 MNHEY and CDR2 SMNVEV (reference sequence). V was pared by 5 bases and J by 2 bases, with 5 bases between. The CDR3 sequence is 12 residues long. CDR3 residues: CASSPNTDTQYF. The CDR3 nucleotides read TGTGCCAGCAGTCCAAACACAGATACGCAGTATTTT.

V gene TRBV14 combines with J gene TRBJ1-6; TRBD1 might be the D (6 bases). V was clipped by 4 bases and J by 10 bases, with 8 bases between them. There are 12 residues in the CDR3. The germline gives CDR1 SGHDN, CDR2 FVKESK. CDR3 sequence: CASSRGASPLHF. For the CDR3, the DNA is TGTGCCAGCAGCCGGGGGGCCTCACCCCTCCACTTT.

The V gene is TRBV15, the J gene TRBJ2-2; D is unresolved. Germline CDR1 is LNHNV and CDR2 is YYDKDF (reference sequence). V lost 3 bases, J lost 6 bases, and 11 bases lay in between. The CDR3 runs 14 residues. The DNA of the CDR3 is TGTGCCACCAGCAGGGGCGGTTTGGCCGGGGAGCTGTTTTTT. This codes for CATSRGGLAGELFF. The full variable domain, with the rest looked up from reference TRBV15 and TRBJ2-2, is DAMVIQNPRYQVTQFGKPVTLSCSQTLNHNVMYWYQQKSSQAPKLLFHYYDKDFNNEADTPDNFQSRRPNTSFCFLDIRSPGLGDTAMYLCATSRGGLAGELFFGEGSRLTVL.

The rearrangement joins TRBV28 to TRBJ1-2, with TRBD1 identical over 9 bases. CDR1 is MDHEN and CDR2 is SYDVKM in the germline V gene. The CDR3 extends over 13 amino acids. V lost 5 bases, J lost 5 bases, and 3 bases stayed unmatched. CDR3 nucleotide sequence: TGTGCCAGCAGTCAACAGGGGGCATATGGCTACACCTTC. It specifies CASSQQGAYGYTF.

The gene calls are TRBV4-1 and TRBJ1-2, with 11 positions matching TRBD1. Germline V lookup: CDR1 MGHRA, CDR2 YSYEKL. There are 15 residues in the CDR3. The trim removed 8 bases at V and 8 bases at J, leaving 13 bases unmatched. The CDR3 here is CASRTEPGTGGGYTF. The CDR3 nucleotides read TGCGCCAGCCGCACCGAACCCGGGACAGGGGGAGGCTACACCTTC.

This chain connects TRBV25-1 to TRBJ1-2; 8 positions match TRBD1. V lost 7 bases and J lost 5; bases outside the gene matches: 6. Per the germline V gene, CDR1 is MGHDK and CDR2 is SYGVNS. There are 13 residues in the CDR3. CDR3 sequence (DNA): TGTGCCAGCACAAATCACAGGGGGTATGGCTACACCTTC. It encodes CASTNHRGYGYTF.